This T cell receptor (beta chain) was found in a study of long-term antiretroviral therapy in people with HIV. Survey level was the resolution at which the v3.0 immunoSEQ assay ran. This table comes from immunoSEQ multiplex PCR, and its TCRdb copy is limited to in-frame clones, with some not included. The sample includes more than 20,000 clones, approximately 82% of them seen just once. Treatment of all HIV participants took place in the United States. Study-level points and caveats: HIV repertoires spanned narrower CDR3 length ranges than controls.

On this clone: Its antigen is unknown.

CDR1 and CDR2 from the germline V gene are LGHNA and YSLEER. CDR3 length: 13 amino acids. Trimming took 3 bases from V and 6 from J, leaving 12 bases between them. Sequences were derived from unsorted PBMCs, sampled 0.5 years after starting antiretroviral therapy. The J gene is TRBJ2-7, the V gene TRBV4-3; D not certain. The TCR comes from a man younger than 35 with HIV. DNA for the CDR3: TGCGCCAGCAGCCAGGAGAACAGACGCGAGCAGTACTTC. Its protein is CASSQENRREQYF.